Sequencing of this T cell receptor beta chain was carried out in a study of early T cells in non-severe SARS-CoV-2 infection (dated by TCRdb to the early 2020s). As for the study more broadly: TCR sequencing used bulk RNA from unsorted whole blood, so alpha and beta chains could not be paired. The full study reports these points: VDJdb matching was skewed toward anti-spike CD8 responses and likely underestimated virus-specific expansions by missing private and CD4 specificities.

This was a case-control study nested in a cohort of healthcare workers in London, UK, who had nasopharyngeal swab PCR tests and blood samples taken every week. Healthcare workers were enrolled in the week of the UK lockdown, from 23 to 31 March 2020, and were followed every week for up to roughly 15 weeks. Based on the germline V gene (reference sequence), the CDR1 and CDR2 sequences are SEHNR and FQNEAQ. The CDR3 runs 13 amino acids, cysteine and phenylalanine included. Just CDR3 DNA is preserved here, 39 bases in frame from base 1. At the junction V is shortened by 11 bases and J by 2 bases; bases outside the gene matches: 7. On this clonotype itself: Its antigen has not been determined. Within one base of it there is no much larger clone, and no base qualities were kept.

Receptor amplification or capture employed 5' RACE. TCRdb shows the sequencer as NextSeq 500. In the TCR library protocol, unique molecular identifiers were attached to individual cDNA molecules to correct for PCR bias and sequencing error. Both TCR alpha and beta chains were sequenced, and tight co-correlation was observed between alpha and beta sequence abundances in each sample. Processing in the source paper ran as follows. V gene, J gene and CDR3 annotation of TCR sequences was performed with Decombinator V4. Expanded TCRs were defined as changing significantly between any two time points under a Poisson model with p below 0.0001. TCR abundances were normalised to the total number of TCRs sequenced per sample and were expressed as counts per million. MAIT TCRs were defined by TRAV1-2 paired with TRAJ12, TRAJ20 or TRAJ33, and iNKT TCRs by TRAV10 paired with TRAJ18. A search of VDJdb, accessed on 1 November 2021, was run for TCRs annotated to CMV, EBV and SARS-CoV-2, with TCRs annotated for multiple antigens excluded. The public reads were reanalyzed by TCRdb: fastp trimming at Q25, MiXCR alignment, in-frame beta chains only. Under each unique CDR3 protein, matching rows form one entry showing the most common genes and DNA. The V and J calls shown here were made by TCRdb, not taken from the authors' results. This sample comprises tens of thousands of distinct CDR3 sequences, approximately 11% of them detected only once. In total, the top ten clones hold less than 20% of the sample.

The specimen comprised whole blood, sampled at baseline. The chain is encoded by TRBV7-9 joined to TRBJ2-3; TRBD2 matches 7 bases in the middle. The sequence came from an adult who was a healthcare worker with PCR-confirmed SARS-CoV-2 infection or an uninfected control (not recorded which). The CDR3 region: CASRLAVTDTQYF. The DNA is TGTGCCTCCAGGCTAGCGGTCACAGATACGCAGTATTTT.